This TCR beta chain came from a study of blood T cells in healthy people across ages. For the second PCR, which ran for roughly 7 to 11 cycles, a sample-barcoded 5' primer and a J-beta primer mix were used. All samples yielded 2.5 million or more CDR3-containing paired-end reads. TCRdb called the 5' RACE reads again in MiXCR, with one record for every CDR3 protein. The repertoire holds 1.5 million to 2 million distinct CDR3 sequences, with 40% to 55% as singletons. The sequenced sample was blood. The TCR sequence derives from a woman aged 40 to 49 in good health.

DNA of the CDR3: TGTGCCAGCAGCTTGAAAACGGGGTCTAATGAAAAACTGTTTTTT. It yields the protein CASSLKTGSNEKLFF. The chain links TRBV5-8 to TRBJ1-4; D is ambiguous. V was cut by 1 base and J by 3 bases, with 10 bases left in between. CDR1 and CDR2 (germline): SGHTS, YDEGEE. The CDR3 covers 15 residues.